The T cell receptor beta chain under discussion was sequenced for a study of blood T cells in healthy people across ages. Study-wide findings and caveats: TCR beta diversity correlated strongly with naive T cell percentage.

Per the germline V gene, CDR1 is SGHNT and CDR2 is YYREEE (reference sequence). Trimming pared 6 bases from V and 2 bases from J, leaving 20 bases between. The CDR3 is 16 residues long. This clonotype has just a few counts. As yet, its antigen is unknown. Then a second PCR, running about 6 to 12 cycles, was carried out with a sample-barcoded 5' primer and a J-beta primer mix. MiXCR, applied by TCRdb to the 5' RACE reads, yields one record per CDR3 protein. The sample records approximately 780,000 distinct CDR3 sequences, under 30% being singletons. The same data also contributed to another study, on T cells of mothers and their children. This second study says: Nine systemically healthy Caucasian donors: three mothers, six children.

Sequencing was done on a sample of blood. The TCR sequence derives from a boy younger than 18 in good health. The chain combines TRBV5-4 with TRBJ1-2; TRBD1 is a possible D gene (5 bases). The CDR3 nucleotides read TGTGCCAGCACCATGGGAGGGGACTCCGTAAACTATGGCTACACCTTC. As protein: CASTMGGDSVNYGYTF.